Shown below are 8 T cell receptor beta chains from a single sample sequenced in a study of read filtering for tumor transcriptome and immune sequencing. This library used around 400 ng RNA and molecular barcoded adaptors spanning alpha/delta and beta/gamma chains. In TCRdb, the reads were re-called with MiXCR into one record per CDR3 protein. The sample contains more than 70,000 distinct CDR3 sequences, roughly 21% of which appear only once. Sequencing was performed on a population of CD138-negative cells sorted from bone marrow. These receptors were collected from a donor older than 35 with multiple myeloma.

With respect to this clonotype: One end of the junction is discordant with germline, which a read error may explain. The chain combines TRBV7-9 with TRBJ1-5, with D perhaps matching TRBD1 (6 bases). This CDR3 has 13 residues. Germline loops: CDR1 SEHNR, CDR2 FQNEAQ (reference sequence). CDR3 nucleotides: TGTGTCAGCAGCTTAACAGGGACTCAGCCCCAGCATTTT. It translates to CVSSLTGTQPQHF.

This clonotype was detected many times. The chain employs TRBV2 and TRBJ2-1; no clear D gene. Germline CDR1 reads SNHLY; CDR2 reads FYNNEI. The CDR3 runs to 14 residues. Trimming stripped 7 bases from V and 0 bases from J, with 10 bases between. CDR3 loop: CASTQSGSYNEQFF. Written as DNA, the CDR3 is TGTGCCAGCACTCAGTCGGGCTCCTACAATGAGCAGTTCTTC.

The chain couples TRBV20-1 to TRBJ1-2; D possibly corresponds to TRBD1 (5 bases). Trimming removed 4 bases from V and 2 bases from J, with 11 bases in between. Germline CDR1 reads DFQATT; CDR2 reads SNEGSKA (reference sequence). This CDR3 spans 13 amino acids. This CDR3 reads CSAIGGANYGYTF. For the CDR3, the DNA is TGCAGTGCTATAGGCGGGGCGAACTATGGCTACACCTTC.

A few counts support this clonotype. The gene calls are TRBV5-1 and TRBJ2-5; 12 nucleotides agree with TRBD2. CDR1 and CDR2 from the germline V gene are SGHRS and YFSETQ. With 1 base clipped from V and 5 bases from J, the junction kept 3 bases outside the gene matches. CDR3 length: 15 amino acids. The CDR3 here is CASSLLTSGGETQYF. The CDR3 coding sequence is TGCGCCAGCAGCTTGTTGACTAGCGGGGGTGAGACCCAGTACTTC. Variable domain in full (rest from reference TRBV5-1 and TRBJ2-5): KAGVTQTPRYLIKTRGQQVTLSCSPISGHRSVSWYQQTPGQGLQFLFEYFSETQRNKGNFPGRFSGRQFSNSRSEMNVSTLELGDSALYLCASSLLTSGGETQYFGPGTRLLVL.

This clonotype was seen ten or more times. The chain recombines TRBV29-1 with TRBJ2-5; TRBD1 matches at 8 bases. The V segment lost 0 bases and the J segment 3 bases; nucleotides outside the gene matches: 3. This CDR3 is built from 14 residues. Per the germline V gene, CDR1 is SQVTM and CDR2 is ANQGSEA. The CDR3 protein is CSVEDTGGEETQYF. DNA of the CDR3: TGCAGCGTTGAAGATACAGGGGGAGAAGAGACCCAGTACTTC.

This clonotype was seen repeatedly, ten times or more. The chain links TRBV5-1 to TRBJ2-7; 8 bases agree with TRBD1. CDR1 and CDR2 (germline): SGHRS, YFSETQ. The CDR3 sequence is 15 residues long. Trimming removed 3 bases from V and 0 bases from J; junction bases left unmatched: 5. The CDR3 coding sequence is TGCGCCAGCAGCTCCCGGACAGGGAGCTCCTACGAGCAGTACTTC. This gives the protein CASSSRTGSSYEQYF.

This clonotype was seen at least ten times. The chain employs TRBV29-1 and TRBJ2-1, with TRBD2 matching over 12 bases. The length of the CDR3 is 14 residues. V was pared by 8 bases and J by 3 bases, with 5 bases of the junction left unmatched. The germline gives CDR1 SQVTM, CDR2 ANQGSEA. The DNA of the CDR3 is TGCAGCTCCAGGACTAGCGGGGTCTACAATGAGCAGTTCTTC. It specifies CSSRTSGVYNEQFF.

This clonotype was seen more than once but under ten times. This clone may be a read error of a much larger clone one base away. The chain uses TRBV19 and TRBJ2-5; D unclear. Per the germline V gene, CDR1 is LNHDA and CDR2 is SQIVND (reference sequence). CDR3 length: 14 residues. The CDR3 bases are TGTGCCAGTAGTATTGGGCTCCTACAAGAGACCCGGTACTTC. Translating it yields CASSIGLLQETRYF.